A selection of T cell receptor beta chains follows, all from one sample in a study of regulatory T cells in long-lasting Graves disease. TCRdb re-called the multiplex PCR reads through MiXCR, storing one row per CDR3 protein. The sample consists of approximately 400,000 distinct CDR3 sequences, more than 12% of them appearing once. Separately, the same data were catalogued under a study of T cells in Graves' hyperthyroidism and ophthalmopathy.

Sequences were derived from peripheral blood mononuclear cells (PBMCs), sampled at new diagnosis, from a patient treated with antithyroid drugs. The receptor set was obtained from a woman younger than 45 with Graves disease. CDR3s include the opening cysteine and the closing phenylalanine or tryptophan. The D gene is left open where the match is weak. Clone size appears in some rows only: once, few, many, or a class for an expanded clone.

>.|many|TRBJ2-1|TRBV6-1
CASSERGSGAYNEQFF
TGTGCCAGCAGTGAACGGGGGTCAGGGGCATACAATGAGCAGTTCTTC
>.|many|TRBJ1-6|TRBV28
CASTSLGGAQSNSPLHF
TGTGCCAGCACTTCTTTGGGAGGGGCTCAGTCGAATTCACCCCTCCACTTT
>.|many|TRBJ2-7|TRBV27
CASRGGQSSYEQYF
TGTGCCAGCAGGGGCGGACAGAGTTCCTACGAGCAGTACTTC
>.|many|TRBJ2-4|TRBV2
CASKGGLAKNIQYF
TGTGCCAGCAAGGGGGGTTTGGCCAAAAACATTCAGTACTTC
>TRBD1|.|TRBJ2-6|TRBV11-2
CASSLGQGAGLSGANVLTF
TGTGCCAGCAGCCTAGGACAGGGGGCCGGACTCTCTGGGGCCAACGTCCTGACTTTC
>.|many|TRBJ2-2|TRBV6-5
CASSYGQPTGELFF
TGTGCCAGCAGTTATGGCCAGCCCACCGGGGAGCTGTTTTTT
>.|.|TRBJ2-1|TRBV4-1
CASSQVGDLVRQFF
TGCGCCAGCAGCCAAGTAGGGGACTTAGTCAGGCAGTTCTTC
>.|many|TRBJ1-1|TRBV2
CASSAVMNTEAFF
TGTGCCAGCAGTGCAGTTATGAACACTGAAGCTTTCTTT
>.|many|TRBJ2-1|TRBV20-1
CSAREAGSGFSYNEQFF
TGCAGTGCTAGAGAGGCAGGGAGTGGGTTCTCCTACAATGAGCAGTTCTTC
>TRBD2|few|TRBJ2-7|TRBV27
CASRSGRGYEQYF
TGTGCCAGCCGGAGCGGGAGGGGTTACGAGCAGTACTTC
>.|many|TRBJ2-3|TRBV7-8
CASSLAGKTDTQYF
TGTGCCAGCAGCTTAGCGGGCAAGACAGATACGCAGTATTTT
>.|few|TRBJ1-1|TRBV4-1
CASSQDEMITFF
TGCGCCAGCAGCCAGGACGAGATGATAACTTTCTTT
>.|many|TRBJ2-7|TRBV28
CASSRPGLSYEQYF
TGTGCCAGCAGTCGCCCGGGACTCTCCTACGAGCAGTACTTC
>.|many|TRBJ2-3|TRBV3-1
CASSQMDTQYF
TGTGCCAGCAGCCAAATGGATACGCAGTATTTT
>.|many|TRBJ1-1|TRBV2
CASSEESNTEAFF
TGTGCCAGCAGTGAAGAGTCGAACACTGAAGCTTTCTTT
>TRBD2|many|TRBJ2-3|TRBV28
CASSSPGGIAGATDTQYF
TGTGCCAGCAGTTCCCCGGGGGGAATAGCGGGAGCCACAGATACGCAGTATTTT
>.|many|TRBJ2-5|TRBV6-1
CASHLATSGAGRGETQYF
TGTGCCAGCCACCTCGCTACCTCGGGGGCGGGAAGAGGGGAGACCCAGTACTTC
>.|few|TRBJ2-4|TRBV15
CATSTKVTDLAKNIQYF
TGTGCCACCAGCACAAAGGTGACAGACCTAGCCAAAAACATTCAGTACTTC
>.|.|TRBJ1-2|TRBV6-1
CASTGTSNYGYTF
TGTGCCAGCACAGGGACGTCTAACTATGGCTACACCTTC
>.|.|TRBJ2-7|TRBV4-1
CASSQELGRGYSKYF
TGCGCCAGCAGCCAAGAGTTGGGCAGGGGTTATAGCAAGTACTTC
>.|few|TRBJ1-1|TRBV14
CASSQEVTAEAFF
TGTGCCAGCAGCCAAGAGGTTACGGCTGAAGCTTTCTTT
>.|many|TRBJ2-7|TRBV6-5
CASSWDLAYEQYF
TGTGCCAGCAGTTGGGACTTAGCCTACGAGCAGTACTTC
>.|many|TRBJ2-5|TRBV12-3/TRBV12-4
CASSLGGGRGETQYF
TGTGCCAGCAGTTTGGGAGGGGGTCGTGGAGAGACCCAGTACTTC
>TRBD1|many|TRBJ2-3|TRBV15
CATSLGQGRTDTQYF
TGTGCCACCAGTCTAGGACAGGGTCGTACAGATACGCAGTATTTT
>TRBD1|.|TRBJ2-1|TRBV14
CASSLRTGSYNEQFF
TGTGCCAGCAGCCTAAGGACAGGCTCCTACAATGAGCAGTTCTTC
>TRBD1|many|TRBJ1-4|TRBV28
CASSYRQGREEEKLFF
TGTGCCAGCAGTTATAGACAGGGGCGGGAAGAAGAAAAACTGTTTTTT
>TRBD1|.|TRBJ2-3|TRBV19
CASSRQGSTDTQYF
TGTGCCAGTAGCCGACAGGGTAGCACAGATACGCAGTATTTT
>TRBD2|.|TRBJ2-7|TRBV29-1
CSVGLAGGEQYF
TGCAGCGTTGGACTAGCGGGAGGCGAGCAGTACTTC
>.|few|TRBJ2-5|TRBV24-1
CATSDYFQETQYF
TGTGCCACCAGTGATTACTTCCAAGAGACCCAGTACTTC
>.|.|TRBJ1-5|TRBV20-1
CSAQRGLQPQHF
TGCAGTGCCCAGAGGGGCCTCCAGCCCCAGCATTTT
>TRBD1|few|TRBJ2-2|TRBV28
CASSSLLGRGYTGELFF
TGTGCCAGCAGTTCCCTCCTGGGCAGGGGGTACACCGGGGAGCTGTTTTTT